This TCR beta chain was captured by sequencing in a study of PD-L1 blockade in urothelial cancer. At the level of the study: Male sex and bladder-origin urothelial cancer characterized about 90% of the roughly 30 patients. General observations from the study: For durable-benefit patients, tumor-associated blood clones expanded more at 3 weeks.

Germline V CDR1 and CDR2: SGHAT, FQNNGV. The CDR3 sequence is 19 residues long. With 1 base removed from V and 2 bases from J, the gap between germline ends came to 20 bases. Stated time point: pretreatment peripheral blood. The cohort comprised individuals with locally advanced or metastatic urothelial carcinoma. Spiked synthetic TCR analogs estimated absolute template abundance per PCR. Here immunoSEQ multiplex PCR was the method, and the copy in TCRdb shows in-frame clones only, minus some. The repertoire consists of roughly 50,000 clones, with approximately 83% occurring once and the leading ten covering approximately 14%. Concerning this clone: No antigen is known for it.

The specimen comprised PBMCs, sampled around atezolizumab (anti-PD-L1) treatment. The rearrangement joins TRBV11-2 to TRBJ2-2; tentatively, D is TRBD1 (6 bases). This clonotype was obtained from a man between 65 and 85 years old with urothelial cancer. The CDR3 DNA reads as TGTGCCAGCAGCTTAGTTGGCCCCTGGGGGCGGCAAAACACCGGGGAGCTGTTTTTT. It is translated as CASSLVGPWGRQNTGELFF.